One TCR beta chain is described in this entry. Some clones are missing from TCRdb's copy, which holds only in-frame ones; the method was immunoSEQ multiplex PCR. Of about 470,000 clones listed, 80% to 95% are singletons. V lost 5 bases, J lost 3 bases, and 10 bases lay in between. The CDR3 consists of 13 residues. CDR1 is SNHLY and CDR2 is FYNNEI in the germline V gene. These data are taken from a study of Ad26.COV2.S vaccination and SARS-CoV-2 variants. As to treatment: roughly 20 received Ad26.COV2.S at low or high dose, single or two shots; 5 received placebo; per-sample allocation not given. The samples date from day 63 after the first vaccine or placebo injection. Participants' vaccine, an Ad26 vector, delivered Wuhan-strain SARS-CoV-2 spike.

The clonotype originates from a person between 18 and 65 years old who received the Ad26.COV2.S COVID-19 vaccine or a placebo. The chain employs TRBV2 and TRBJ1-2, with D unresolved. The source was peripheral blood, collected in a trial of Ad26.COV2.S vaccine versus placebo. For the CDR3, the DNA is TGTGCCAGCAGTCTGGAGCAGGACTATGGCTACACCTTC. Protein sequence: CASSLEQDYGYTF.